The rows below give T cell receptor beta chains drawn from one sample of a study of CD8 T cells in ankylosing spondylitis. TCRdb passed the 5' RACE reads through MiXCR, listing each CDR3 protein once. The sample lists about 130,000 distinct CDR3 sequences; about 7% were seen once. Sequences were obtained from blood, either unsorted or a sorted T cell fraction (not recorded which). Source of these receptors: a female donor with ankylosing spondylitis or in good health (not recorded which). CDR3s include the opening cysteine and the closing phenylalanine or tryptophan. A D gene is named only where the DNA matches it firmly. Clone sizes are given selectively: once, few, many, or a class where the clone is expanded.

TRBV12-3/TRBV12-4,many,TRBJ1-2,.,TGTGCCAGCAACTGGGGGAACTATGGCTACACCTTC,CASNWGNYGYTF
TRBV12-3/TRBV12-4,many,TRBJ2-2,TRBD1,TGTGCCAGCACCATCGTCAGGACAGGTTTCCCCGGGGAGCTGTTTTTT,CASTIVRTGFPGELFF
TRBV20-1,many,TRBJ2-3,.,TGCAGTGCTAGATCCCCCGTCGGTCAGACAGATACGCAGTATTTT,CSARSPVGQTDTQYF
TRBV3-1,many,TRBJ2-7,.,TGTGCCAGCAGCCAAGACACGAGATCGGCCGCCGAGCAGTACTTC,CASSQDTRSAAEQYF
TRBV5-1,many,TRBJ1-1,.,TGCGCCAGCAGCCCCGACGGGTACACTGAAGCTTTCTTT,CASSPDGYTEAFF
TRBV20-1,many,TRBJ2-5,.,TGCAGTGCTAGAGGGAGCCCTCGAGAGACCCAGTACTTC,CSARGSPRETQYF
TRBV5-1,many,TRBJ1-3,TRBD1,TGCGCCAGCAGCTCTTCGGGACAGCCTGGAAACACCATATATTTT,CASSSSGQPGNTIYF
TRBV12-3/TRBV12-4,many,TRBJ1-2,.,TGTGCCAGCAGACCCGACATTGGGCAAGGCTACACCTTC,CASRPDIGQGYTF
TRBV25-1,many,TRBJ1-4,TRBD1,TGTGCCAGTCAACAGGGGGCGTCGGAAAAACTGTTTTTT,CASQQGASEKLFF
TRBV27,many,TRBJ1-3,.,TGTGCCAGCAGTCCGGCCCAGGGCCACTCTGGAAACACCATATATTTT,CASSPAQGHSGNTIYF
TRBV7-2,many,TRBJ1-1,.,TGTGCCAGCAGCCCCCGCACCCTGAACACTGAAGCTTTCTTT,CASSPRTLNTEAFF
TRBV5-1,many,TRBJ1-1,.,TGCGCCAGCAGCCTCATGACAGACAACACTGAAGCTTTCTTT,CASSLMTDNTEAFF
TRBV15,many,TRBJ1-5,.,TGTGCCACCAGCTTAGACAGAAGGAATCAGCCCCAGCATTTT,CATSLDRRNQPQHF
TRBV7-3,many,TRBJ2-7,.,TGTGCCAGCAGCTTAGAAGCAGGGAACGAGCAGTACTTC,CASSLEAGNEQYF
TRBV4-2,many,TRBJ2-7,.,TGTGCCAGCAGCCAAGCAAGTTCACAGGGTGCCTACGAGCAGTACTTC,CASSQASSQGAYEQYF
TRBV7-2,few,TRBJ1-2,.,TGTGCCAGCAGCCCAACTCGGGAGAACTATGGCTACACCTTC,CASSPTRENYGYTF
TRBV20-1,many,TRBJ2-1,TRBD2,TGCAGTGCTTTTACGACTAGCGGGCATGAGCAGTTCTTC,CSAFTTSGHEQFF
TRBV6-1,many,TRBJ2-1,TRBD1,TGTGCCAGCAGAGGACAGGGGGACTACAATGAGCAGTTCTTC,CASRGQGDYNEQFF
TRBV5-1,many,TRBJ2-2,TRBD1,TGCGCCAGCACCGGGACAGCAAACACCGGGGAGCTGTTTTTT,CASTGTANTGELFF
TRBV7-2,.,TRBJ2-3,TRBD2,TGTGCCAGCAGCTTAGTTAGGACTAGCGCCAGTTCCACGCAGTATTTT,CASSLVRTSASSTQYF
TRBV20-1,many,TRBJ2-1,.,TGCAGTGCTAGAGATCTGATGACAGGAGGGTTCAATGAGCAGTTCTTC,CSARDLMTGGFNEQFF
TRBV20-1,many,TRBJ2-2,.,TGCAGTGCTAGCCCCCCTGGACGCGACGGGGAGCTGTTTTTT,CSASPPGRDGELFF
TRBV7-9,many,TRBJ1-1,.,TGTGCCAGCAGCCGTGCTGGTGCGCAGGGTGAAGCTTTCTTT,CASSRAGAQGEAFF
TRBV10-3,many,TRBJ2-1,TRBD1,TGTGCCATTGGGACAGCAGGGGATGAGCAGTTCTTC,CAIGTAGDEQFF
TRBV6-6,many,TRBJ1-6,TRBD1,TGTGCCAGCAAGGACAGGGGAAATTCACCCCTCCACTTT,CASKDRGNSPLHF
TRBV4-2,.,TRBJ1-1,TRBD1,TGTGCCAGCAGCCCTGACAGGGGGTGGAACACTGAAGCTTTCTTT,CASSPDRGWNTEAFF
TRBV28,many,TRBJ1-1,.,TGTGCCAGCAACGGGGCCGGCGGCTACACTGAAGCTTTCTTT,CASNGAGGYTEAFF
TRBV7-6,many,TRBJ2-5,.,TGTGCCAGCAGCTTAAGTAGGGCGAGGTCCCAGTACTTC,CASSLSRARSQYF
TRBV5-1,many,TRBJ2-5,.,TGCGCCAGCGGAAGGGAGCAAGAGACCCAGTACTTC,CASGREQETQYF
TRBV2,many,TRBJ2-1,TRBD2,TGTGCCAGCAGTGAAGCGCTTCGGGGCGGGACTAGCGGTTCTCATGAGCAGTTCTTC,CASSEALRGGTSGSHEQFF
TRBV30,few,TRBJ1-6,.,TGTGCCTGGAGTTTGGGAAATAATTCACCCCTCCACTTT,CAWSLGNNSPLHF
TRBV7-8,many,TRBJ2-5,.,TGTGCCAGCTCACACTTGGCGGGGACTCAAGAGACCCAGTACTTC,CASSHLAGTQETQYF
TRBV7-2,many,TRBJ2-2,.,TGTGCCAGCAGCTTAAATCCGAACACCGGGGAGCTGTTTTTT,CASSLNPNTGELFF
TRBV4-2,many,TRBJ2-5,.,TGTGCCAGCAGCCAAGATATTGATGGCGGGTCGATCCAAGAGACCCAGTACTTC,CASSQDIDGGSIQETQYF
TRBV6-6,many,TRBJ1-5,TRBD1,TGTGCCAGCAGTCAATCAGGGGGTCAGCCCCAGCATTTT,CASSQSGGQPQHF
TRBV27,many,TRBJ2-1,.,TGTGCCAGCAGTTTTCCCGAGGGAGAGCAGTTCTTC,CASSFPEGEQFF
TRBV7-2,.,TRBJ2-5,.,TGTGCCAGCAGCTTATCAGGCCACCAAGAGACCCAGTACTTC,CASSLSGHQETQYF
TRBV7-2,many,TRBJ2-1,TRBD2,TGTGCCAGCAGCTTAGCTAGCGGGGGGGCCTACAATGAGCAGTTCTTC,CASSLASGGAYNEQFF
TRBV7-2,.,TRBJ1-2,TRBD1,TGTGCCAGCAGCTTAGGCAGGGGGGGAGCTAACTATGGCTACACCTTC,CASSLGRGGANYGYTF
TRBV28,many,TRBJ2-7,.,TGTGCCAGCAGTTCCCCTCGACACGCGGGGATCGGGCAGTACTTC,CASSSPRHAGIGQYF
TRBV4-3,many,TRBJ1-4,TRBD1,TGCGCCAGCGCCGAACAAACAGGGGGCGAAAAACTGTTTTTT,CASAEQTGGEKLFF
TRBV7-2,.,TRBJ2-7,.,TGTGCCAGCAGCTTAGCAGGGTTAAGCGGCGAGCAGTACTTC,CASSLAGLSGEQYF
TRBV27,many,TRBJ1-4,.,TGTGCCAGCAGTTTATCTTCGGCAACCAAGTGGGAAAAACTGTTTTTT,CASSLSSATKWEKLFF
TRBV7-2,many,TRBJ2-1,TRBD2,TGTGCCAGCAGCAATAGCGGGGATGAGCAGTTCTTC,CASSNSGDEQFF
TRBV25-1,many,TRBJ1-4,TRBD1,TGTGCCAGCAGTCCATTCGGGACAGGCGATGAAAAACTGTTTTTT,CASSPFGTGDEKLFF
TRBV2,.,TRBJ2-2,.,TGTGCCAGCAGTTCCACTCTACAGAACACCGGGGAGCTGTTTTTT,CASSSTLQNTGELFF
TRBV20-1,.,TRBJ2-3,.,TGCAGTGCTAGAGATGCACTAGGAGGCGATACGCAGTATTTT,CSARDALGGDTQYF